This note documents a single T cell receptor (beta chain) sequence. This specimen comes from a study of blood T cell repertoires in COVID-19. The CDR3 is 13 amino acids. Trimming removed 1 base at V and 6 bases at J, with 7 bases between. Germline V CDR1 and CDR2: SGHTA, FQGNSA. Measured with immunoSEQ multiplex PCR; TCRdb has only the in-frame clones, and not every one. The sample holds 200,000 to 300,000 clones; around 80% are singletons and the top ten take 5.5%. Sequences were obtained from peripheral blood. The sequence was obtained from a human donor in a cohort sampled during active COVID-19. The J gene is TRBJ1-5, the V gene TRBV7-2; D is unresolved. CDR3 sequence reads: CASSLDSGQPQHF. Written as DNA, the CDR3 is TGTGCCAGCAGCTTAGATTCGGGTCAGCCCCAGCATTTT.